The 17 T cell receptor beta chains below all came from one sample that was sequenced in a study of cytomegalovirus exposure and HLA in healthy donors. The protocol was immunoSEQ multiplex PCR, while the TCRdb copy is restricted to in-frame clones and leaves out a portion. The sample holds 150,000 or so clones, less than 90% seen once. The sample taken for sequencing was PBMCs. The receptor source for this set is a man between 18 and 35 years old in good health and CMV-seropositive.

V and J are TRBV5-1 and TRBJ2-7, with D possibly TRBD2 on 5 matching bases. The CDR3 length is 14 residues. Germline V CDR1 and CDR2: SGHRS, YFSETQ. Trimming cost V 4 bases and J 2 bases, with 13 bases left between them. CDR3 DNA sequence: TGCGCCAGCAGCCCCAGAGACGGGGCCTACGAGCAGTACTTC. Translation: CASSPRDGAYEQYF.

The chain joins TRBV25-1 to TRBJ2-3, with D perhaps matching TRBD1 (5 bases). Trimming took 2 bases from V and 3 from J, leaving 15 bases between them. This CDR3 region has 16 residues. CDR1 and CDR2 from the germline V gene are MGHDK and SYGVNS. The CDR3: CASSEIGSRVTDTQYF. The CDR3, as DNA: TGTGCCAGCAGTGAAATAGGGTCCAGGGTAACAGATACGCAGTATTTT.

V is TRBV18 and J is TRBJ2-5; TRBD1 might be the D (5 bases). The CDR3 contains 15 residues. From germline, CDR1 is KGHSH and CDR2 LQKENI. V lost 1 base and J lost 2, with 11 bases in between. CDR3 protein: CASSPQGNGQETQYF. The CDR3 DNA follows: TGTGCCAGCTCACCACAGGGGAATGGGCAAGAGACCCAGTACTTC.

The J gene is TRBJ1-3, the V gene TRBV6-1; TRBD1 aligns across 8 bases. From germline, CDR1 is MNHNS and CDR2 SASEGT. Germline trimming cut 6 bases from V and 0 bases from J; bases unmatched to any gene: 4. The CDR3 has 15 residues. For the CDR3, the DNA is TGTGCCAGCAGGGCAGGACAGGGCTCTGGAAACACCATATATTTT. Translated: CASRAGQGSGNTIYF.

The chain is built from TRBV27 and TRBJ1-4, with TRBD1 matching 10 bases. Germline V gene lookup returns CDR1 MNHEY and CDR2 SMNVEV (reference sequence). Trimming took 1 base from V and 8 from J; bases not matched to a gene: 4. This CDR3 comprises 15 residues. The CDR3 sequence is CASSLLGTGVEKLFF. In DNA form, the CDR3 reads TGTGCCAGCAGTTTATTGGGGACAGGGGTGGAAAAACTGTTTTTT.

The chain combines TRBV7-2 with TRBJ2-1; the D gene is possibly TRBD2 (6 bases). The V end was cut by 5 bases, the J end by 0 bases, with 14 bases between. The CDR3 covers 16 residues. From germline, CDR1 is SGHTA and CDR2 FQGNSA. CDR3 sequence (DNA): TGTGCCAGCAGCCCTGGGGGGTTAAACTCCTACAATGAGCAGTTCTTC. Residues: CASSPGGLNSYNEQFF.

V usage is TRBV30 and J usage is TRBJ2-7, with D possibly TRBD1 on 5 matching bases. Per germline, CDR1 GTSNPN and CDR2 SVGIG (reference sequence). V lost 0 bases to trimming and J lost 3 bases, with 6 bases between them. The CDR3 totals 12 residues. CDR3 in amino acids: CAWSVTGYEQYF. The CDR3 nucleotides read TGTGCCTGGAGTGTAACAGGCTACGAGCAGTACTTC.

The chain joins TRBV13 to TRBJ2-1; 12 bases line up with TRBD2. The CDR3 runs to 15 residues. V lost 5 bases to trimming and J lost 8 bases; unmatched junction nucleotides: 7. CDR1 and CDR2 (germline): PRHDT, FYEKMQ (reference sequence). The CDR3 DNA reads TGTGCCAGCAGCAAGGGGACTAGCGGGTTCGATGAGCAGTTCTTC. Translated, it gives CASSKGTSGFDEQFF.

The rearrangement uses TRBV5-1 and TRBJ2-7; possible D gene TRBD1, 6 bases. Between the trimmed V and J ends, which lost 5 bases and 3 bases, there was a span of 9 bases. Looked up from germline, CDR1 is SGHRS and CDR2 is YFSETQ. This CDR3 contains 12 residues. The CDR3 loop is CASRGADYEQYF. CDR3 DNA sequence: TGCGCCAGCAGGGGGGCAGACTACGAGCAGTACTTC.

CDR3 bases: TGTGCCAGCAGCCCTAGATTGCTAGACAGGGGGCGAAGCTCCTACGAGCAGTACTTC. This codes for CASSPRLLDRGRSSYEQYF. The chain carries TRBV5-6 and TRBJ2-7; 10 bases align to TRBD1. V shed 4 bases and J 0 bases; nucleotides not matched to a gene: 16. This CDR3 contains 19 residues. Germline loops: CDR1 SGHDT, CDR2 YYEEEE.

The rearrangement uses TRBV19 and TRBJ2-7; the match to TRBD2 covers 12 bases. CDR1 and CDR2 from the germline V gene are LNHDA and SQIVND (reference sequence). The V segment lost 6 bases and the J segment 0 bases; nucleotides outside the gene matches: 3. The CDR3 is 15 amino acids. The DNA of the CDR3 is TGTGCCAGTAGCCGGACTAGCGGGGTCTCCTACGAGCAGTACTTC. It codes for CASSRTSGVSYEQYF.

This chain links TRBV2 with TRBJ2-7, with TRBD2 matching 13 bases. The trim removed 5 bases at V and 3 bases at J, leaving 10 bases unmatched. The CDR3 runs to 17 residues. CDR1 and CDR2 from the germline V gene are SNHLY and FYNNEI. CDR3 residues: CASSRTSGGHQNYEQYF. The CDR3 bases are TGTGCCAGCAGTAGGACTAGCGGGGGCCATCAAAACTACGAGCAGTACTTC.

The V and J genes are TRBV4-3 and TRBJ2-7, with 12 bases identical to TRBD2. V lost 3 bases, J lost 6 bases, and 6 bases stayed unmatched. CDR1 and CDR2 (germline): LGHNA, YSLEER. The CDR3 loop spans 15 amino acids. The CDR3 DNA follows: TGCGCCAGCAGCCAGCCGGGACTAGCGGGCTCCGAGCAGTACTTC. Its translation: CASSQPGLAGSEQYF.

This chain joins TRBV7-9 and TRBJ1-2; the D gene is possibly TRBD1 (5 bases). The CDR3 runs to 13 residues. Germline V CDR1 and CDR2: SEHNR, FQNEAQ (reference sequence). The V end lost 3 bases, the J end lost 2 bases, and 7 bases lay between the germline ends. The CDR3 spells CASSLGLNYGYTF. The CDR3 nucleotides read TGTGCCAGCAGCTTGGGACTCAACTATGGCTACACCTTC.

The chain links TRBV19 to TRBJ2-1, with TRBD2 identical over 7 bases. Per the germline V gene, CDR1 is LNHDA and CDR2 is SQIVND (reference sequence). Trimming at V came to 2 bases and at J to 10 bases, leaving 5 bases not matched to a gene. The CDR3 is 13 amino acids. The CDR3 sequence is CASSITREGEQFF. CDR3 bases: TGTGCCAGTAGTATAACGAGGGAGGGGGAGCAGTTCTTC.

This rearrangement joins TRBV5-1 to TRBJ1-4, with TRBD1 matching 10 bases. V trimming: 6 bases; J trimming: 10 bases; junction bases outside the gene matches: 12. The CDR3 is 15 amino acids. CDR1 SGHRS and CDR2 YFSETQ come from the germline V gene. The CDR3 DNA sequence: TGCGCCAGCACTGGAACCGGGACAGGGGTAGGAAAACTGTTTTTT. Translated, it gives CASTGTGTGVGKLFF. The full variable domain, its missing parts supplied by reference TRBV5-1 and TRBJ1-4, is KAGVTQTPRYLIKTRGQQVTLSCSPISGHRSVSWYQQTPGQGLQFLFEYFSETQRNKGNFPGRFSGRQFSNSRSEMNVSTLELGDSALYLCASTGTGTGVGKLFFGSGTQLSVL.

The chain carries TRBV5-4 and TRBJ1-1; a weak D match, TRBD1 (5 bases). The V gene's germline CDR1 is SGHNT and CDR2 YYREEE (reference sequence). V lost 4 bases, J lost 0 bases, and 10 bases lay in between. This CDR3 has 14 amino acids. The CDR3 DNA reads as TGTGCCAGCAGCGAGGGACTTCTGAACACTGAAGCTTTCTTT. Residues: CASSEGLLNTEAFF.